This entry describes one T cell receptor (beta chain). A read error may produce the germline difference seen at one junction end. TCRdb ran MiXCR on the PCR reads and lists one entry per CDR3 protein. In the table there are about 25,000 distinct CDR3 sequences, 53% of which are singletons. These data belong to a study of CD4 and CD8 cells across lung adenocarcinoma regions. The CDR3 is 14 residues long. The germline V gene has CDR1 MNHEY and CDR2 SMNVEV (reference sequence). The sequence came from a male donor with lung adenocarcinoma. The CD4 and CD8 labels of this study may be unreliable. The rearrangement links TRBV27 to TRBJ2-4; D is undetermined. The sequencing sample was made of CD8+ T cells from the center of a lung tumor. The DNA for the CDR3 is TGTGGCATCAGGCCGCTGTCGGGCAAAGACATGCAGTATTTC. This translates into CGIRPLSGKDMQYF.